This record concerns one T cell receptor (beta chain) sequence. As yet, its antigen is unknown. This CDR3 comprises 12 residues. Trimming removed 7 bases at V and 10 bases at J, with 13 bases between. Germline V gives CDR1 MNHEY, CDR2 SMNVEV (reference sequence). The sample originates from a study of CD8+ T cells in alopecia areata. Study summary: Twice daily, treated patients received 5 to 10 mg of oral tofacitinib. Tofacitinib administration persisted for 6 to 18 months, succeeded by 6 months off drug.

Study results and caveats: Relative to normal scalp, lesional scalp, especially alopecia totalis/universalis, showed higher clonality.

TCR sequencing used cDNA made by reverse transcription of extracted RNA. The method was immunoSEQ multiplex PCR; TCRdb's version includes in-frame clones alone and lacks a portion of them. The sample has 120,000 or so clones; around three fifths are singletons. The study team obtained lesional scalp punch biopsies and peripheral blood from alopecia areata patients. The chain employs TRBV27 and TRBJ1-4, with no clear D. This sequence was found in a human donor with alopecia areata. Source: CD4+ T cells sorted from blood, taken at week 0. DNA of the CDR3: TGTGCCAGCACCCTACAGTTCGCAAAACTGTTTTTT. As protein: CASTLQFAKLFF. The full variable domain, in which reference TRBV27 and TRBJ1-4 provide the parts outside the CDR3, is EAQVTQNPRYLITVTGKKLTVTCSQNMNHEYMSWYRQDPGLGLRQIYYSMNVEVTDKGDVPEGYKVSRKEKRNFPLILESPSPNQTSLYFCASTLQFAKLFFGSGTQLSVL.